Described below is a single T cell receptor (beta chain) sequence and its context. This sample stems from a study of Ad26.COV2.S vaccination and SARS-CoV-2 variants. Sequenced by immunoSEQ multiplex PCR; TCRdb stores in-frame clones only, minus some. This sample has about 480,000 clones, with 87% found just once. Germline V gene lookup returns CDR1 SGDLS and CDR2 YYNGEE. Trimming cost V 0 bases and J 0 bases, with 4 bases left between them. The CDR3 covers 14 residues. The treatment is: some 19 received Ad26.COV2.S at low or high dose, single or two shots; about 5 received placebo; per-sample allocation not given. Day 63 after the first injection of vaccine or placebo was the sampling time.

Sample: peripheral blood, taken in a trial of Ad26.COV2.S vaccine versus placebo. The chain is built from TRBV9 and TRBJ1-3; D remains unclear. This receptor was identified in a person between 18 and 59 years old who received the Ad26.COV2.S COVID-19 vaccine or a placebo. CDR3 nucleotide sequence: TGTGCCAGCAGCGTAGCTAACTCTGGAAACACCATATATTTT. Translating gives CASSVANSGNTIYF.